This T cell receptor beta chain was retrieved from a study of shared clonotypes between healthy human individuals (dated by TCRdb to 2020 to 2021). Concerning the study at large: A couple of women and a few men aged 18 to 49 years were included in the cohort. For each donor, CD4 naive and CD4 memory were each given three plates, CD8 naive was given two plates, and CD8 memory was given one plate. The study deeply sequenced blood TCR repertoires of about five healthy adults to estimate repertoire size and the extent of clonotype sharing between individuals. Different laboratories and diverse techniques were used to prepare libraries and sequence TCR repertoires, to increase sequencing depth and limit assay-specific biases. Each donor's leukapheresis produced roughly between roughly 0.85 and 9.5 billion PBMCs.

Overall results and qualifications from the work: The small number of donors limited the genetic and exposure-history diversity represented. Based on pairwise subsampling, the degree of clonotype sharing among donors was expected to be affected by sequencing depth. Sampling was restricted to blood, and TCR repertoires in tissues likely differ from the TCR repertoires found in blood. Across several donors, around 5.4% of naive CD4, roughly 3.5% of naive CD8, about 2.3% of memory CD4, and around 0.4% of memory CD8 clonotypes were shared. Estimated clonotype richness was generally larger for naive than for memory subsets. Compared with non-shared clonotypes, the clonotypes found in all four sorted-subset donors had higher generation probabilities. Incomplete sequencing was indicated by rarefaction of sorted-subset datasets, despite the large sequencing depth.

Its CDR3 holds 13 amino acids, cysteine through phenylalanine. Here the CDR3 DNA is all that survives: 39 bases in frame from base 1. A distance of 4 bases separates the germline ends of V and J, which lose 0 bases and 1 base respectively. Reading the germline V gene (reference sequence) gives CDR1 SGHNT and CDR2 YYREEE. Healthy HIV-negative adults with no recently reported acute infections or vaccinations were included as donors. Every donor was a Caucasian adult living in Nashville, Tennessee, USA. Magnetic negative selection was used to enrich CD4+ T cells, after which naive cells were positively selected on CD45RA and the negative fraction became the memory subset. Blood was collected by leukapheresis, and PBMCs were isolated by Ficoll-Histopaque density gradient centrifugation and then cryopreserved in liquid nitrogen vapor phase. Analytical flow cytometry was used to check the purity and quantity of every magnetically sorted T cell population. From each sorted fraction, genomic DNA was isolated and quantified by UV absorbance on a Nanodrop 2000c.

Using the deep immunoSEQ assay, TCR CDR3 regions were amplified from genomic DNA by multiplex PCR. For each cell subset, the extracted genomic DNA was distributed evenly across all wells of several immunoSEQ 96-well plates, and each plate served as one replicate. Each replicate PCR for sorted subsets received approximately 220 ng genomic DNA, equal to about 29,000 T cell genomes. Purified libraries were quantified with a Qubit 3.0 fluorometer, sized on a Bioanalyzer 2100, and re-quantified with the KAPA Library Quantification kit. A separate single-read 150-cycle Illumina NextSeq 550 flow cell was used to sequence each immunoSEQ 96-well plate. The paper's processing steps were these. Because the immunoSEQ output included only junctional sequences and no quality scores, the filtering could not be the same as the filtering used for full-length reads. To assign V/J genes and CDR3, sequences were annotated against IMGT germline references using PyIR, a Python wrapper for IgBLAST v1.9. Reads were filtered out if the reads had weak V/J assignments (E-value above 1e-6), no CDR3, stop codons, out-of-frame junctions, or ambiguous translated residues. V3J clonotypes were defined as sequences sharing the same inferred V gene, J gene, and CDR3 amino acid sequence. Percentage overlap between repertoires was computed as shared unique clonotypes divided by the size of the smaller repertoire. RTK rarefaction, the Chao1 estimator, and Recon v2.1 estimates of unobserved clonotypes were used to assess repertoire richness. Generation probabilities were computed with OLGA for all TCRbeta clonotypes obtained by the gDNA method from a handful of donors. Sourced from immuneACCESS, this table was stored by TCRdb with only in-frame sequences that have V and J called. A share of the clones is absent; for the studies checked, an unresolved V gene accounts for under half, and the remainder has no known explanation. V, J and clone size are those of that table, while D and trimming were read from the DNA. The sample records 1,400,000 or so clones, approximately 98.5% of which are singletons. The biggest ten clones account for 0.36% of the sample.

This clone was counted a single time. What this receptor recognizes is not known. No much larger clone exists at a distance of one base, and base qualities are not known. Other nucleotide sequences from this sample produce the same CDR3. The sequence derives from a man aged 25 to 40 in good health. The source material was naive CD4+ T cells sorted from blood. Explained via the paper, the cell subset or site label denotes: CD45RA+ positively selected. This chain is built from TRBV5-4 and TRBJ2-5, with the D gene not clear enough to name. The DNA is as follows: TGTGCCAGCAGCTTGGGGCCCCAAGAGACCCAGTACTTC. It is translated as CASSLGPQETQYF.